This is a list of T cell receptor beta chains from one sample in a study of a mutant IDH1 vaccine in newly diagnosed glioma. Sequencing used immunoSEQ multiplex PCR; TCRdb keeps in-frame clones, though not all of them. The sample lists 55,000 to 65,000 clones; around four fifths were seen once. These TCRs' antigens remain unknown. The sequencing here drew on PBMCs, taken from a glioma patient whose treatment included an IDH1 peptide vaccine. The source is a man younger than 40 with glioma. The CDR3 runs from the conserved cysteine through the conserved F or W. The D gene is left open where the match is weak. Not every row has a clone size; where given, it reads once, few, many or a size class.

J,D,size,V,CDR3,DNA
TRBJ1-1,.,.,TRBV18,CASSPSHGTEAFF,TGTGCCAGCTCACCTTCGCATGGGACTGAAGCTTTCTTT
TRBJ2-1,TRBD1,.,TRBV6-5,CASSDSWTGLNEQFF,TGTGCCAGCAGCGACTCCTGGACAGGGTTGAATGAGCAGTTCTTC
TRBJ1-6,.,.,TRBV27,CASSLSGYYNSPLHF,TGTGCCAGCAGTTTATCAGGGTACTATAATTCACCCCTCCACTTT
TRBJ2-3,TRBD2,once,TRBV6-4,CASSPTGGPLDTQYF,TGTGCCAGCAGTCCTACGGGGGGGCCTTTGGATACGCAGTATTTT
TRBJ2-3,TRBD2,once,TRBV5-1,CASSLGGGSTDTQYF,TGCGCCAGCAGCCTCGGGGGGGGCAGCACAGATACGCAGTATTTT
TRBJ2-5,TRBD1,.,TRBV28,CASSSAGTGRKETQYF,TGTGCCAGCAGTTCCGCCGGGACAGGGAGGAAAGAGACCCAGTACTTC
TRBJ2-7,.,.,TRBV2,CASSRPGSSYEQYF,TGTGCCAGCAGCCGACCGGGGAGCTCCTACGAGCAGTACTTC
TRBJ2-2,.,.,TRBV6-5,CASSYYVGLTGELFF,TGTGCCAGCAGTTACTACGTGGGGCTCACCGGGGAGCTGTTTTTT
TRBJ2-5,.,once,TRBV4-2,CASSQVYVGWGNQETQYF,TGTGCCAGCAGCCAAGTGTACGTGGGTTGGGGGAACCAAGAGACCCAGTACTTC
TRBJ2-7,.,.,TRBV19,CASSAAGLSRGQYF,TGTGCCAGTAGTGCGGCAGGCCTCAGTAGAGGGCAGTACTTC
TRBJ1-5,.,.,TRBV28,CASSWGEALRGYSNQPQHF,TGTGCCAGCAGCTGGGGCGAGGCACTTAGGGGATATAGCAATCAGCCCCAGCATTTT
TRBJ2-3,TRBD2,.,TRBV27,CASSLRPGTSGVNTQYF,TGTGCCAGCAGTTTACGCCCTGGGACTAGCGGGGTAAATACGCAGTATTTT
TRBJ1-5,.,.,TRBV19,CASSSQPVSGADQPQHF,TGTGCCAGTAGTTCCCAACCCGTCTCAGGGGCAGATCAGCCCCAGCATTTT
TRBJ1-1,.,.,TRBV5-1,CASSLRGEAFF,TGCGCCAGCAGCTTGCGGGGTGAAGCTTTCTTT
TRBJ1-2,.,.,TRBV2,CASGHRTANTYGYTF,TGTGCCAGCGGCCATAGGACAGCTAATACCTATGGCTACACCTTC
TRBJ1-1,.,.,TRBV18,CASSPGGVSEVTNTEAFF,TGTGCCAGCTCACCTGGGGGGGTTAGTGAGGTTACGAACACTGAAGCTTTCTTT
TRBJ1-5,.,.,TRBV7-9,CASSTNRERINQPQHF,TGTGCCAGCAGCACAAACCGGGAGCGTATTAATCAGCCCCAGCATTTT
TRBJ1-1,.,.,TRBV7-9,CASSLGGAAEAFF,TGTGCCAGCAGCTTAGGAGGGGCCGCTGAAGCTTTCTTT
TRBJ2-5,.,.,TRBV6-5,CASSYRAGSQYF,TGTGCCAGCAGCTATAGGGCTGGGTCCCAGTACTTC
TRBJ1-2,.,.,TRBV11-2,CASSSSGQDHYGYTF,TGTGCCAGCAGCTCCTCGGGCCAGGATCACTATGGCTACACCTTC
TRBJ2-2,.,.,TRBV2,CASSEALRAGELFF,TGTGCCAGCAGTGAAGCGCTTCGCGCCGGGGAGCTGTTTTTT
TRBJ1-3,.,few,TRBV18,CASSINAGTNTIYF,TGTGCCAGCTCAATAAACGCCGGGACCAACACCATATATTTT
TRBJ1-1,.,.,TRBV15,CATSRDLRNTEAFF,TGTGCCACCAGCAGAGATTTGAGGAACACTGAAGCTTTCTTT
TRBJ1-5,.,few,TRBV4-1,CASSPTPGQKSNQPQHF,TGCGCCAGCAGCCCCACTCCGGGACAAAAGAGCAATCAGCCCCAGCATTTT
TRBJ1-1,TRBD1,.,TRBV28,CASSIAGQGANTEAFF,TGTGCCAGCAGTATCGCCGGACAGGGGGCTAACACTGAAGCTTTCTTT
TRBJ1-2,.,.,TRBV21-1,CASIPGPLYGYTF,TGTGCCAGCATCCCGGGCCCCCTCTATGGCTACACCTTC
TRBJ2-1,.,.,TRBV12-5,CASGYTRQPASYNEQFF,TGTGCTAGTGGGTACACCAGACAGCCCGCCTCCTACAATGAGCAGTTCTTC